The 18 T cell receptor beta chains below were found in one sample sequenced in a study of shared clonotypes between healthy human individuals. Assay used: immunoSEQ multiplex PCR; TCRdb lists only in-frame clones, some missing. The sample records hundreds of thousands of clones, about 80% being singletons. Sequenced: memory CD4+ T cells sorted from blood. Noted subset: CD45RA-negative fraction. The receptor source for this set is a woman in her 30s in good health.

This sequence joins TRBV28 and TRBJ2-1; 13 nucleotides line up with TRBD2. J lost 9 bases, V lost 5 bases, and 10 bases had no gene match. Germline CDR1 is MDHEN and CDR2 is SYDVKM. This CDR3 is built from 16 residues. For the CDR3, the DNA is TGTGCCAGCAGTCCCGGACTAGCGGGGGAGACCGGTGAGCAGTTCTTC. Translation: CASSPGLAGETGEQFF.

The chain employs TRBV4-3 and TRBJ2-5; TRBD1 agrees at 7 bases. Germline assignment: CDR1 LGHNA and CDR2 YSLEER. The CDR3 totals 14 residues. V gave up 0 bases and J gave up 5 bases; unmatched junction bases: 3. DNA of the CDR3: TGCGCCAGCAGCCAAGAGGACAGGCCCGAGACCCAGTACTTC. Protein sequence: CASSQEDRPETQYF.

The chain has TRBV5-1 and TRBJ1-2; 7 bases line up with TRBD1. V dropped 2 bases and J dropped 6; count of bases not matched to a gene: 7. CDR3 size: 14 residues. Germline-derived CDR1 and CDR2 are SGHRS and YFSETQ. This chain's CDR3 is CASSLGGGVDGYTF. In DNA, the CDR3 is TGCGCCAGCAGCTTAGGAGGGGGCGTGGATGGCTACACCTTC.

This clone was found a few times. J is TRBJ2-7 and V is TRBV27; 9 bases align to TRBD1. CDR3 size: 16 residues. V gave up 8 bases and J gave up 3 bases; unmatched junction bases: 14. From germline, CDR1 is MNHEY and CDR2 SMNVEV (reference sequence). The CDR3 DNA reads TGTGCCAGCCCATACCTACAGGGGGCAGATTACTACGAGCAGTACTTC. It translates to CASPYLQGADYYEQYF.

V gene TRBV18 combines with J gene TRBJ1-4; the match to TRBD1 covers 8 bases. The CDR3 runs to 15 residues. Germline V CDR1 and CDR2: KGHSH, LQKENI. The V and J ends lost 3 bases and 10 bases, in that order; junction bases with no gene match: 10. CDR3 coding DNA: TGTGCCAGCTCACCTCGGGGGACAGGTTTTGGAAAACTGTTTTTT. Amino acids: CASSPRGTGFGKLFF.

The chain combines TRBV6-5 with TRBJ1-2; D is uncertain. The CDR3 has 12 amino acids. Trimming removed 0 bases from V and 8 bases from J, with 7 bases in between. The germline gives CDR1 MNHEY, CDR2 SVGAGI. The CDR3 loop reads CASSYSPWGYTF. The DNA for the CDR3 is TGTGCCAGCAGTTACTCTCCCTGGGGCTACACCTTC.

V and J are TRBV28 and TRBJ1-2; D uncertain. There are 13 residues in the CDR3. V was clipped by 6 bases and J by 4 bases, with 12 bases between them. Germline CDR1 MDHEN, CDR2 SYDVKM. In DNA, the CDR3 is TGTGCCAGCAGCTTCGGACGGCTCTATGGCTACACCTTC. This codes for CASSFGRLYGYTF.

The chain has TRBV5-1 and TRBJ1-4; D is ambiguous. The germline V and J ends were trimmed by 0 bases and 4 bases, with 13 bases remaining between them. The CDR3 is 16 amino acids. CDR1 and CDR2 (germline): SGHRS, YFSETQ. Here the CDR3 DNA reads TGCGCCAGCAGCTTGGCACCCGACGGAAATAATGAAAAACTGTTTTTT. This gives the protein CASSLAPDGNNEKLFF.

This chain connects TRBV7-8 to TRBJ1-2; the D gene is possibly TRBD1 (6 bases). Germline lookup yields CDR1 SGHVS and CDR2 FQNEAQ. Trimming removed 1 base from V and 8 bases from J, with 17 bases in between. The CDR3 has 15 amino acids. The CDR3: CASSLDPGASIGYTF. The CDR3 DNA sequence: TGTGCCAGCAGCTTAGACCCAGGGGCCTCGATCGGCTACACCTTC. Complete variable domain (other parts from reference TRBV7-8 and TRBJ1-2): GAGVSQSPRYKVAKRGQDVALRCDPISGHVSLFWYQQALGQGPEFLTYFQNEAQLDKSGLPSDRFFAERPEGSVSTLKIQRTQQEDSAVYLCASSLDPGASIGYTFGSGTRLTVV.

This rearrangement joins TRBV4-1 to TRBJ2-6; the D is unclear. The V end was cut by 2 bases, the J end by 2 bases, with 4 bases between. The CDR3 contains 14 residues. Germline V gene sequence: CDR1 MGHRA, CDR2 YSYEKL. This chain's CDR3 is CASSQRTGANVLTF. For the CDR3, the DNA is TGCGCCAGCAGCCAAAGGACTGGGGCCAACGTCCTGACTTTC.

V and J are TRBV10-3 and TRBJ1-2, with 10 bases matching TRBD1. This CDR3 is built from 21 residues. Germline V gives CDR1 ENHRY, CDR2 SYGVKD. Trimming took 3 bases from V and 6 from J; bases not matched to a gene: 25. The CDR3 spells CAISEPIHRQGAFRGMDGYTF. In nucleotides, the CDR3 is TGTGCCATCAGTGAACCGATCCACCGACAGGGGGCTTTTAGGGGGATGGATGGCTACACCTTC.

A remark on this clone: Germline is not matched at one junction end, which may reflect a read error. The rearrangement uses TRBV20-1 and TRBJ2-7; D could derive from TRBD1 or TRBD2 (5 bases each). Germline-derived CDR1 and CDR2 are DFQATT and SNEGSKA (reference sequence). CDR3 size: 11 residues. The CDR3: CAGTALYEQYF. CDR3 nucleotides: TGTGCCGGGACGGCACTTTACGAGCAGTACTTC.

V and J are TRBV29-1 and TRBJ1-1; D is possibly TRBD1 (6 bases). This CDR3 contains 12 residues. The germline V gene has CDR1 SQVTM and CDR2 ANQGSEA. Trimming took 6 bases from V and 5 from J, leaving 13 bases between them. The CDR3 protein is CSVYREGTEAFF. In nucleotides, the CDR3 is TGCAGCGTATACAGGGAAGGAACTGAAGCTTTCTTT.

A few counts support this clone. The J gene is TRBJ2-2, the V gene TRBV7-8, with D unresolved. The CDR3 runs 12 residues. The germline V and J ends were trimmed by 3 bases and 8 bases, with 7 bases remaining between them. Germline V gives CDR1 SGHVS, CDR2 FQNEAQ. The CDR3 sequence: CASSFLKGELFF. DNA of the CDR3: TGTGCCAGCAGCTTCCTTAAGGGGGAGCTGTTTTTT.

The chain has TRBV6-1 and TRBJ1-5; unclear D gene. The ends were cut back, 7 bases at V and 6 bases at J, with 10 bases in the middle. This CDR3 spans 12 amino acids. Germline V CDR1 and CDR2: MNHNS, SASEGT. CDR3 sequence reads: CASKFQGQPQHF. The DNA of the CDR3 is TGTGCCAGCAAATTCCAAGGTCAGCCCCAGCATTTT.

This sequence joins TRBV19 and TRBJ1-2; D gene ambiguous. Germline CDR1 LNHDA, CDR2 SQIVND (reference sequence). V was trimmed by 0 bases and J by 4 bases, leaving 12 bases between them. The CDR3 runs 15 residues. The CDR3 DNA reads as TGTGCCAGTAGTATAGATCATAAGGTTTTCTATGGCTACACCTTC. Amino acids: CASSIDHKVFYGYTF.

For this clone: One base away lies a much larger clone, so this may be a sequencing read error. V gene TRBV6-5 combines with J gene TRBJ2-7; D may be TRBD1 or TRBD2 (6 bases each). This CDR3 comprises 14 residues. Germline V gene lookup returns CDR1 MNHEY and CDR2 SVGAGI. DNA of the CDR3: TGTGCCAGCGGGGGGACACAGAGCTCCTACAAGCAGTACTTC. Amino acid sequence: CASGGTQSSYKQYF.

V is TRBV29-1 and J is TRBJ2-5; the D is unclear. Per the germline V gene, CDR1 is SQVTM and CDR2 is ANQGSEA. CDR3 length equals 13 residues. The ends were cut back, 4 bases at V and 4 bases at J, with 13 bases in the middle. This CDR3 is CSVGALQGETQYF. CDR3 sequence (DNA): TGCAGCGTTGGTGCCCTTCAAGGAGAGACCCAGTACTTC.